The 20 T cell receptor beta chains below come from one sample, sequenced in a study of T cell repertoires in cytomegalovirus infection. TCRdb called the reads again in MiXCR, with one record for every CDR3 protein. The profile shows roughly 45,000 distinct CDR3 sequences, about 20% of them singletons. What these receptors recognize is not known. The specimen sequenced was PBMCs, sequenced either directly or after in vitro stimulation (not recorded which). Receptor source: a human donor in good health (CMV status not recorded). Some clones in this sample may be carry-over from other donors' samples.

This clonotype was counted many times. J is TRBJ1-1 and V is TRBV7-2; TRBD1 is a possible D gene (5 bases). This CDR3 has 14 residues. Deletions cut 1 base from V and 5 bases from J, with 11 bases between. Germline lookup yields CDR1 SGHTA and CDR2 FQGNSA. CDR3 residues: CASSLGQGRTEAFF. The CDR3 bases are TGTGCCAGCAGCTTAGGTCAGGGAAGAACTGAAGCTTTCTTT.

CDR3 in DNA: TGTGCCAGCAGCTTATTCACGAGCTCCTACGAGCAGTACTTC. It encodes CASSLFTSSYEQYF. The chain uses TRBV11-2 and TRBJ2-7; D is undetermined. CDR1 is SGHAT, CDR2 FQNNGV, per germline. V lost 2 bases to trimming and J lost 0 bases, with 8 bases between them. The CDR3 has 14 amino acids.

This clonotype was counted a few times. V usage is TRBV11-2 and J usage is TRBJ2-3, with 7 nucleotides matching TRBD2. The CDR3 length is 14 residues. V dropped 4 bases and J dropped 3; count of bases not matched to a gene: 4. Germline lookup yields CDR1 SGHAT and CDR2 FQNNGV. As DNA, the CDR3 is TGTGCCAGCAGCTCTCCTAGCGGTACAGATACGCAGTATTTT. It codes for CASSSPSGTDTQYF. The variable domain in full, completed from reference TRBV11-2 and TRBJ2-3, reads EAGVAQSPRYKIIEKRQSVAFWCNPISGHATLYWYQQILGQGPKLLIQFQNNGVVDDSQLPKDRFSAERLKGVDSTLKIQPAKLEDSAVYLCASSSPSGTDTQYFGPGTRLTVL.

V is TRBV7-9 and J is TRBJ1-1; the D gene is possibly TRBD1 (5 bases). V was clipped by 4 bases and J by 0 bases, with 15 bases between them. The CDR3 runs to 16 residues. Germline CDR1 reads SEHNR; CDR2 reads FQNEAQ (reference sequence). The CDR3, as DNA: TGTGCCAGCAGCTCGTCGAGGGGCCAAATGAACACTGAAGCTTTCTTT. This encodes CASSSSRGQMNTEAFF.

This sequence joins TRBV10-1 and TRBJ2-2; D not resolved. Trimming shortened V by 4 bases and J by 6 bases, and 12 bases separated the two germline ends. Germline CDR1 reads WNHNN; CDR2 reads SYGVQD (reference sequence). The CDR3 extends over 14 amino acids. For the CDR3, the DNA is TGCGCCAGCAGTGTTGGTCGGCCTCCCGGGGAGCTGTTTTTT. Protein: CASSVGRPPGELFF.

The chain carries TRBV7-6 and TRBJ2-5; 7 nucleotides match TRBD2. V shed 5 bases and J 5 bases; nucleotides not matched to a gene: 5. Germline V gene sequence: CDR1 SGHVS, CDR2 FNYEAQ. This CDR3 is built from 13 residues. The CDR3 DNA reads TGTGCCAGCAGCCCCCTCGGGAGGGAGACCCAGTACTTC. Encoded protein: CASSPLGRETQYF. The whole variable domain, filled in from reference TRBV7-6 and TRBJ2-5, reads GAGVSQSPRYKVTKRGQDVALRCDPISGHVSLYWYRQALGQGPEFLTYFNYEAQQDKSGLPNDRFSAERPEGSISTLTIQRTEQRDSAMYRCASSPLGRETQYFGPGTRLLVL.

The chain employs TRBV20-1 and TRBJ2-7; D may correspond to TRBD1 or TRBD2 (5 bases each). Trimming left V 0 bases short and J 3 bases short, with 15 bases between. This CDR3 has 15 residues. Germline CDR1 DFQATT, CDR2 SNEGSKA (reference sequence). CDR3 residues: CSARDTRGIVYEQYF. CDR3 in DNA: TGCAGTGCTAGAGATACGAGGGGAATAGTCTACGAGCAGTACTTC.

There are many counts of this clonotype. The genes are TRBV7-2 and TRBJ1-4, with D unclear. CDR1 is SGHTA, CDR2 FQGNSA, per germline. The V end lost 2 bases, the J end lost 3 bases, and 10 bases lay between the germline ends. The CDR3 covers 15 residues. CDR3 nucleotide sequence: TGTGCCAGCAGCTTAAATCCGTTGGCTAATGAAAAACTGTTTTTT. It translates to CASSLNPLANEKLFF. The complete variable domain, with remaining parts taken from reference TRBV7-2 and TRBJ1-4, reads GAGVSQSPSNKVTEKGKDVELRCDPISGHTALYWYRQSLGQGLEFLIYFQGNSAPDKSGLPSDRFSAERTGGSVSTLTIQRTQQEDSAVYLCASSLNPLANEKLFFGSGTQLSVL.

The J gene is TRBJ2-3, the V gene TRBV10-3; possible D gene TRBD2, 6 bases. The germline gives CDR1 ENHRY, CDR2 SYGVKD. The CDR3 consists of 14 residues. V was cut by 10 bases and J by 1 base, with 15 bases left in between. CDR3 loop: CATKIGGRTDTQYF. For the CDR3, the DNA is TGTGCCACCAAGATCGGGGGTCGCACAGATACGCAGTATTTT.

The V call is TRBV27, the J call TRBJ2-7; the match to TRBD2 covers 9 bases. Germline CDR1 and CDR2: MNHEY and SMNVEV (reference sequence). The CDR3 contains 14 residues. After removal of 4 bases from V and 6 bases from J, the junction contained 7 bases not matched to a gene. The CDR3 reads CASSSGLALSEQYF. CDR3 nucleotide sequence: TGTGCCAGCAGTTCGGGACTAGCACTCTCCGAGCAGTACTTC.

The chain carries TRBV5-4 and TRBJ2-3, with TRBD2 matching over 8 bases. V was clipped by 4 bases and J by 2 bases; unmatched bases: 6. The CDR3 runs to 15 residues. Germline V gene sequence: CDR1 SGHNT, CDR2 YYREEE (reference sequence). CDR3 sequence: CASSPRTSTTDTQYF. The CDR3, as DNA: TGTGCCAGCAGCCCCAGGACTAGCACCACAGATACGCAGTATTTT.

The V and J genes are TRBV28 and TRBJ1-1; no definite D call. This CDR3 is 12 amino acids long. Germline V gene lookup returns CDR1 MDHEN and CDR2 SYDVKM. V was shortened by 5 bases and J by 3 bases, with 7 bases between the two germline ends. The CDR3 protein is CASSPGDTEAFF. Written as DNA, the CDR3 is TGTGCCAGCAGTCCCGGGGACACTGAAGCTTTCTTT.

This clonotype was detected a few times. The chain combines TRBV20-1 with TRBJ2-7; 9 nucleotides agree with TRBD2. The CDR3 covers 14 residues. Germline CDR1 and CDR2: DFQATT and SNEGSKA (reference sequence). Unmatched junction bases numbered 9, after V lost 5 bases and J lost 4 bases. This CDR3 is CSASFGGGVYEQYF. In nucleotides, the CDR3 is TGCAGTGCTTCTTTCGGCGGGGGGGTATACGAGCAGTACTTC.

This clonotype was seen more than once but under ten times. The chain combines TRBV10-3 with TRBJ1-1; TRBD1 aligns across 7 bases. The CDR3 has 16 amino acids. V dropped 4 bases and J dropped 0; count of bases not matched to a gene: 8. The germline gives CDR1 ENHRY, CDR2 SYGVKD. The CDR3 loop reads CAISGNRQGLNTEAFF. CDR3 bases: TGTGCCATCAGTGGAAATCGACAGGGATTGAACACTGAAGCTTTCTTT.

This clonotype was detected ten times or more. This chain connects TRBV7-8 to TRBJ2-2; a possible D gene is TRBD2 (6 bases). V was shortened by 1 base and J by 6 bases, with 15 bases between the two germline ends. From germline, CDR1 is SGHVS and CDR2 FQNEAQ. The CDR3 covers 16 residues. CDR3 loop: CASSLVAVGVAGELFF. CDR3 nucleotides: TGTGCCAGCAGCTTAGTAGCGGTCGGGGTCGCCGGGGAGCTGTTTTTT.

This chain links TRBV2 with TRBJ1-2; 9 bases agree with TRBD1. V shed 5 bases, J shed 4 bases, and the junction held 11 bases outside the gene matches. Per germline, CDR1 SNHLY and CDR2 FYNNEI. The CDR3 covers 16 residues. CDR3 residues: CASSKSQGATSYGYTF. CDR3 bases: TGTGCCAGCAGTAAATCACAGGGGGCTACGAGCTATGGCTACACCTTC. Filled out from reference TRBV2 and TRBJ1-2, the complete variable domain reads EPEVTQTPSHQVTQMGQEVILRCVPISNHLYFYWYRQILGQKVEFLVSFYNNEISEKSEIFDDQFSVERPDGSNFTLKIRSTKLEDSAMYFCASSKSQGATSYGYTFGSGTRLTVV.

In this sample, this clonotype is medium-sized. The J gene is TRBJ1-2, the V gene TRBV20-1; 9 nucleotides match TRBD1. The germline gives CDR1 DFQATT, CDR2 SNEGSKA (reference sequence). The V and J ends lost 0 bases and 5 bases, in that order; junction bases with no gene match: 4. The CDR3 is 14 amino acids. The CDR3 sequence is CSAREQGARYGYTF. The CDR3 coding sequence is TGCAGTGCTAGAGAACAGGGGGCACGTTATGGCTACACCTTC.

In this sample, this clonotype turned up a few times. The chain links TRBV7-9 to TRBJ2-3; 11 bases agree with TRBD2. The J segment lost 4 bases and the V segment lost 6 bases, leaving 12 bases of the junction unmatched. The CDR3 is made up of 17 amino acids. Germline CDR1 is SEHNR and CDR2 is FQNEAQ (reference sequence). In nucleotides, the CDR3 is TGTGCCAGCAGTAATAACGCCGGGACTAGCGGAGCAGATACGCAGTATTTT. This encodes CASSNNAGTSGADTQYF.

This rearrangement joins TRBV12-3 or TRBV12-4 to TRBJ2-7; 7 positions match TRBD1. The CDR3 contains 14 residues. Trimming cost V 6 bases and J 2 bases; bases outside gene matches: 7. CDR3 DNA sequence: TGTGCCAGCAGCTTGTGGGACAGACCCTACGAGCAGTACTTC. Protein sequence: CASSLWDRPYEQYF.

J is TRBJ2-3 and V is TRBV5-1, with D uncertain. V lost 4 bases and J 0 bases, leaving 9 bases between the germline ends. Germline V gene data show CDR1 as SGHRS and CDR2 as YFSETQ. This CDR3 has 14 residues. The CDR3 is CASSVGVSTDTQYF. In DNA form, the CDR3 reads TGCGCCAGCAGCGTCGGTGTAAGCACAGATACGCAGTATTTT.